This is a list of T cell receptor beta chains from one sample in a study of neurological immune-mediated disorders. TCRdb processed the 5' RACE reads anew with MiXCR; each CDR3 protein has one entry. The sample carries approximately 100,000 distinct CDR3 sequences, 11% recorded once. The specimen sequenced was PBMCs. The receptors originated from a female donor with HTLV-1-associated myelopathy (HAM/TSP). Both conserved end residues are part of each CDR3. D genes are given only for firm matches. Clone size is given for some rows only: seen once, a few or many times, or a class if the clone is expanded.

>TRBV5-1|-|TRBJ2-5|few
TGCGCCAGCAGAGACTTGAGGGCACAAGAGACCCAGTACTTC
CASRDLRAQETQYF
>TRBV20-1|TRBD2|TRBJ2-7|-
TGCAGTGCGATGTCGGGGGGGGCGGATGAGCAGTACTTC
CSAMSGGADEQYF
>TRBV5-1|-|TRBJ2-3|-
TGCGCCAGCAGCTTGGCCGGAATAGGGGCGGCAGATACGCAGTATTTT
CASSLAGIGAADTQYF
>TRBV5-1|-|TRBJ2-5|many
TGCGCCAGCAGCCCGGGCTCGGAACAAGAGACCCAGTACTTC
CASSPGSEQETQYF
>TRBV7-9|TRBD1|TRBJ2-3|many
TGTGCCAGCAGCTTTAGCAGGGGGAAAACAGATACGCAGTATTTT
CASSFSRGKTDTQYF
>TRBV6-5|-|TRBJ1-1|many
TGTGCCAGCAGTTTCACAGACCGGGACACTGAAGCTTTCTTT
CASSFTDRDTEAFF
>TRBV6-6|-|TRBJ2-7|many
TGTGCCAGCAGTTACGGGACATCCTACGAGCAGTACTTC
CASSYGTSYEQYF
>TRBV20-1|TRBD1|TRBJ2-2|many
TGCAGTGCTAGAGTCGGGACAGGGGGATCCGGGGAGCTGTTTTTT
CSARVGTGGSGELFF
>TRBV20-1|-|TRBJ2-5|-
TGCAGTGCTAGATGGGGCAGGGGATCACGAGAGACCCAGTACTTC
CSARWGRGSRETQYF
>TRBV28|TRBD1|TRBJ2-7|many
TGTGCCAGCAGTTTCCTGGACAGGCAAAGCTCCTACGAGCAGTACTTC
CASSFLDRQSSYEQYF
>TRBV5-1|TRBD2|TRBJ2-3|many
TGCGCCAGCAGCTTGCCCCTAGCGGGGGGGCAAACAGATACGCAGTATTTT
CASSLPLAGGQTDTQYF
>TRBV6-2/TRBV6-3|TRBD1|TRBJ1-1|many
TGTGCCAGCAGTCAACCTGGACAGGGTGAAGCTTTCTTT
CASSQPGQGEAFF
>TRBV12-5|-|TRBJ2-7|few
TGTGCTAGCCACCGCCTTGGGGCCCGCTCCTACGAGCAGTACTTC
CASHRLGARSYEQYF
>TRBV20-1|-|TRBJ2-5|many
TGCAGTGTTCTGGAAGGGACCTTGGAGACCCAGTACTTC
CSVLEGTLETQYF
>TRBV7-2|-|TRBJ2-5|many
TGTGCCAGCAGCTTTCAACAGGGAATAGGGACCCAGTACTTC
CASSFQQGIGTQYF
>TRBV5-1|TRBD1|TRBJ2-7|many
TGCGCCAGCAGCAAGGGACAGGGAAGCTCCTACGAGCAGTACTTC
CASSKGQGSSYEQYF
>TRBV29-1|TRBD1|TRBJ1-2|many
TGCAGCGTTGAAATTCCGGGACAGTACAACTATGGCTACACCTTC
CSVEIPGQYNYGYTF
>TRBV4-1|TRBD1|TRBJ2-7|many
TGCGCCAGCAGCCCCCGGGACAGGGTTCAGGAGCAGTACTTC
CASSPRDRVQEQYF
>TRBV12-3/TRBV12-4|-|TRBJ2-3|many
TGTGCCAGCAGTCCCTCGGGGGGCGGGGCCGACACAGATACGCAGTATTTT
CASSPSGGGADTDTQYF
>TRBV25-1|TRBD1|TRBJ2-7|many
TGTGCCAGCAGTGATGGCAGGGGGCCGGGGGAGCAGTACTTC
CASSDGRGPGEQYF
>TRBV3-1|TRBD1|TRBJ2-2|many
TGTGCCAGCAGGCGGACAGGGTCCACCGGGGAGCTGTTTTTT
CASRRTGSTGELFF
>TRBV3-1|TRBD2|TRBJ2-3|many
TGTGCCAGCAGCCAAGACGTGTCTAGCGGGGGGGCAGTACATACGCAGTATTTT
CASSQDVSSGGAVHTQYF
>TRBV25-1|-|TRBJ2-7|many
TGTGCCAGCTCGGGACACAGGGTAAACTACGAGCAGTACTTC
CASSGHRVNYEQYF
>TRBV7-3|-|TRBJ2-7|-
TGTGCCAGCAGCTTAACGGGTGGCAGGGATCTCGGCGAGCAGTACTTC
CASSLTGGRDLGEQYF
>TRBV5-1|TRBD1|TRBJ1-1|many
TGCGCCAGCAGCCGACAGGGCCTGAACACTGAAGCTTTCTTT
CASSRQGLNTEAFF
>TRBV4-1|-|TRBJ1-4|many
TGCGCCAGCAGCCAAGGTCAAGGCTCGGACAGACTTTTT
CASSQGQGSDRLF
>TRBV20-1|TRBD2|TRBJ2-1|many
TGCAGTGCTAGAGTGGCGGGGGTGATGGATGAGCAGTTCTTC
CSARVAGVMDEQFF
>TRBV5-1|-|TRBJ2-5|medium-sized
TGCGCCAGCAGCTTGGGACAGGATCAAGAGACCCAGTACTTC
CASSLGQDQETQYF
>TRBV5-1|TRBD1|TRBJ2-1|many
TGCGCCAGCAGCTCTAGGGACAGGGGAGATTATGAGCAGTTCTTC
CASSSRDRGDYEQFF
>TRBV5-5|-|TRBJ1-1|many
TGTGCCAGCAGCTTGGGGGGGCTGGGCACTGAAGCTTTCTTT
CASSLGGLGTEAFF
>TRBV6-1|-|TRBJ1-1|many
TGTGCCAGCAGTCATGACGCCAGGGGCGCGGGAACTGAAGCTTTCTTT
CASSHDARGAGTEAFF
>TRBV7-3|TRBD1|TRBJ1-3|many
TGTGCCAGCAGCTTAGCAGGGGGTACTGGAAACACCATATATTTT
CASSLAGGTGNTIYF
>TRBV5-1|-|TRBJ1-1|few
TGCGCCAGCAGCCAAAGTAGTTCCAACACTGAAGCTTTCTTT
CASSQSSSNTEAFF
>TRBV20-1|-|TRBJ2-3|many
TGCAGTGCTAGAGGCATTATGGAGGGATTGAGTTATACGCAGTATTTT
CSARGIMEGLSYTQYF
>TRBV20-1|TRBD1|TRBJ2-7|many
TGCAGTGCTCCCGGGACAGGGACCGTAGGACCCTACGAGCAGTACTTC
CSAPGTGTVGPYEQYF
>TRBV4-2|-|TRBJ1-1|many
TGTGCCAGCAGCCAGCCGGGGAAGGGGGCTGAAGCTTTCTTT
CASSQPGKGAEAFF
>TRBV20-1|-|TRBJ2-7|many
TGCAGTGCTAGGGGTGACAGATCCCAGGCAGTTTACGAGCAGTACTTC
CSARGDRSQAVYEQYF
>TRBV6-5|-|TRBJ2-1|-
TGTGCCAGCAGTCCGGGTTCGAGGGTGTCCTACAATGAGCAGTTCTTC
CASSPGSRVSYNEQFF
>TRBV14|-|TRBJ1-5|many
TGTGCCAGCAGCCCCCGACCGTATAGCAATCAGCCCCAGCATTTT
CASSPRPYSNQPQHF
>TRBV7-2|TRBD2|TRBJ2-2|many
TGTGCCAGCAGAGCGGGACTAGGGAACACCGGGGAGCTGTTTTTT
CASRAGLGNTGELFF
>TRBV28|TRBD1|TRBJ2-7|many
TGTGCCAGCAGCCGAGGAGACAGGGTGGGCGAGCAGTACTTC
CASSRGDRVGEQYF
>TRBV5-1|-|TRBJ2-3|many
TGCGCCAGCAGCTCTATCCCCGCAGATACGCAGTATTTT
CASSSIPADTQYF
>TRBV6-1|-|TRBJ2-3|many
TGTGCCAGCAGCGCCCCCGGGACGCCCAGTGGGCAGTATTTT
CASSAPGTPSGQYF
>TRBV29-1|-|TRBJ2-7|-
TGCAGCGTAAGCCAGGGCTACTACGAGCAGTACTTC
CSVSQGYYEQYF
>TRBV20-1|-|TRBJ2-1|-
TGCAGTGCTAGAGATCTGACGGGATACAATGAGCAGTTCTTC
CSARDLTGYNEQFF
>TRBV11-2|-|TRBJ2-3|-
TGTGCCAGCCAACAAGACCGCTTAAGCACAGATACGCAGTATTTT
CASQQDRLSTDTQYF
>TRBV7-8|-|TRBJ2-7|many
TGTGCCAGCAGCTTTGGCGGCTCCTACGAGCAGTACTTC
CASSFGGSYEQYF
>TRBV18|-|TRBJ2-5|-
TGTGCCAGCTCGCGGGATCTCCAAGAGACCCAGTACTTC
CASSRDLQETQYF
>TRBV15|-|TRBJ2-6|many
TGTGCCACCAGCAGGGTATGGCAGAGCTCTGGGGCCAACGTCCTGACTTTC
CATSRVWQSSGANVLTF
>TRBV9|-|TRBJ2-7|many
TGTGCCAGCAGCCCCTACCCCCCCCCAGGGGGGTACTACGAGCAGTACTTC
CASSPYPPPGGYYEQYF
>TRBV7-2|-|TRBJ2-6|many
TGTGCCAGCAGCTTAGTCTTCCGTCCGAGCTCTGGGGCCAACGTCCTGACTTTC
CASSLVFRPSSGANVLTF
>TRBV6-5|-|TRBJ2-7|many
TGTGCCAGCAGTGTACAGGGTGCTGGACTCTACGAGCAGTACTTC
CASSVQGAGLYEQYF
>TRBV21-1|-|TRBJ1-5|many
TGTGCCAGCAGCAAAGGCCCGGGAGATCAGCCCCAGCATTTT
CASSKGPGDQPQHF
>TRBV11-2|-|TRBJ2-2|many
TGTGCCAGCAGCCTCCTCACCGGGGAGCTGTTTTTT
CASSLLTGELFF
>TRBV20-1|-|TRBJ2-5|many
TGCAGTGCTCTCCAGGGGTCCCAAGAGACCCAGTACTTC
CSALQGSQETQYF
>TRBV5-1|TRBD1|TRBJ2-1|many
TGCGCCAGCAGCAACGGACAGGGGGCAAATGAGCAGTTCTTC
CASSNGQGANEQFF
>TRBV5-6|-|TRBJ2-1|-
TGTGCCAGCTCACCAGGAATAGTGGATGAGCAGTTCTTC
CASSPGIVDEQFF